Listed below are T cell receptor beta chains from one sample, sequenced in a study of cytomegalovirus exposure and HLA in healthy donors. Produced via immunoSEQ multiplex PCR; TCRdb's table is partial and in-frame only. The sample carries about 150,000 clones, roughly nine tenths recorded once. Sequencing was carried out using PBMCs. Receptors originate from a woman between 18 and 29 years old in good health and CMV-seropositive. Each CDR3 is given without its conserved first and last residue. Size is omitted from some rows. Given values are once, few, many or a class for expanded clones.

J,V,size,CDR3
TRBJ2-7,TRBV11-2,NA,ASSWPGAREQY
TRBJ1-3,TRBV6-1,NA,ASTRQGATGNTIY
TRBJ2-1,TRBV6-5,NA,ASSPRQGAYNEQF
TRBJ2-1,TRBV6-5,once,ASSYSPYNEQF
TRBJ2-1,TRBV7-9,NA,ASSLSSQSNEQF
TRBJ2-7,TRBV4-3,NA,ASSLGTGGREQY
TRBJ2-3,TRBV5-6,NA,ASNYRAEADTQY
TRBJ2-1,TRBV13,NA,ASTGLAAYNEQF
TRBJ1-1,TRBV19,once,ASSITGVNTEAF
TRBJ2-5,TRBV7-2,NA,ASSFGNSWTQY
TRBJ1-2,TRBV10-1,NA,ASSESAYYGYT
TRBJ2-2,TRBV4-2,NA,ASSQILAGGTNTGELF
TRBJ2-5,TRBV11-2,NA,ASSPGQVRETQY
TRBJ1-5,TRBV29-1,NA,SVTLREDQPQH
TRBJ1-5,TRBV7-6,NA,ASSLASGNQPQH
TRBJ1-3,TRBV6-6,once,ASSLDTGASGNTIY
TRBJ1-1,TRBV25-1,NA,ASRLQGASEAF
TRBJ2-1,TRBV29-1,NA,SGTGQGMDNEQF
TRBJ1-1,TRBV28,NA,AITLGSQSTEAF
TRBJ2-7,TRBV11-3,NA,ASRDTGVEQY
TRBJ2-7,TRBV11-2,NA,ASSFESGGEQY
TRBJ2-3,TRBV13,NA,ASSLGTGGRSTDTQY
TRBJ2-7,TRBV5-6,once,ASSGQGLEKEQY
TRBJ1-1,TRBV9,NA,ASSAGQGADTEAF
TRBJ2-7,TRBV10-3,NA,AISAQLAGLSSYEQY
TRBJ2-1,TRBV7-2,NA,ASSRTSDSYNEQF
TRBJ2-7,TRBV7-2,NA,ASSLVSVAGREQY
TRBJ2-1,TRBV5-1,NA,ASSQGTRGVGQF
TRBJ1-1,TRBV29-1,NA,SVLRTGGENTEAF
TRBJ2-4,TRBV9,NA,ASSVSSAKNIQY
TRBJ2-1,TRBV11-3,NA,ASSGSESSYNEQF
TRBJ2-2,TRBV28,once,ASSFRSITGELF
TRBJ2-2,TRBV19,NA,ASTGTGVTGELF
TRBJ1-2,TRBV19,NA,ASSIWGQGVGYT
TRBJ2-1,TRBV27,NA,ASKTLAGTSNEQF
TRBJ1-1,TRBV7-2,NA,ASSLLRGPNTEAF
TRBJ2-7,TRBV4-3,NA,ASSHMGQGDYEQY
TRBJ1-2,TRBV7-2,once,ASSYLGEGYRFGYT
TRBJ2-6,TRBV11-2,once,ASSLAGGLSGANVLT
TRBJ2-2,TRBV5-4,many,ASSPLERGTGELF
TRBJ2-3,TRBV28,NA,ASSWTGTSGKNKY
TRBJ1-3,TRBV29-1,once,SVLGNTIY
TRBJ2-5,TRBV6-5,once,ASSNRQGIETQY
TRBJ2-7,TRBV27,NA,ASSPGLAGGYYEQY
TRBJ2-7,TRBV19,few,ASSIARTSRGDEQY
TRBJ1-3,TRBV2,NA,ASSESGGSASGNTIY
TRBJ2-5,TRBV5-1,NA,ASSLDREETQY